Each of the 18 T cell receptor beta chains below was sequenced from the same sample in a study of T cells in Graves' hyperthyroidism and ophthalmopathy. RNA transcripts were the template for amplifying TCR beta CDR3 regions. The HTBI set primed first-round TCR CDR3 RT-PCR. Each CDR3 protein gets one entry after TCRdb re-called the multiplex PCR reads with MiXCR. Among approximately 560,000 distinct CDR3 sequences listed, around 16% were seen once. Sequencing used blood. The source is a woman under 40 with Graves' hyperthyroidism.

The chain employs TRBV20-1 and TRBJ1-5; 8 positions match TRBD1. V shed 6 bases and J 2 bases; nucleotides not matched to a gene: 6. The V gene's germline CDR1 is DFQATT and CDR2 SNEGSKA (reference sequence). The CDR3 runs 14 residues. The CDR3 DNA sequence: TGCAGTGCGCTTACAGGGGGTGGCAATCAGCCCCAGCATTTT. Protein sequence: CSALTGGGNQPQHF.

This clonotype has at least ten counts. The V call is TRBV6-1, the J call TRBJ2-2; 9 bases match TRBD2. The germline V gene encodes CDR1 MNHNS and CDR2 SASEGT. The CDR3 has 15 amino acids. Trimming took 7 bases from V and 2 from J; bases not matched to a gene: 5. CDR3 sequence (DNA): TGTGCCAGCACCCCGGGACTAGCAAACACCGGGGAGCTGTTTTTT. It specifies CASTPGLANTGELFF.

This clonotype was seen only a few times. The rearrangement uses TRBV15 and TRBJ2-7; 8 nucleotides line up with TRBD1. CDR3 length: 19 amino acids. J gave up 5 bases and V 3 bases, and 21 bases lay outside the gene matches. Germline V gives CDR1 LNHNV, CDR2 YYDKDF (reference sequence). The CDR3 sequence: CATSRTGQGGPLLRNEQYF. The DNA of the CDR3 is TGTGCCACCAGCAGGACCGGACAGGGTGGCCCCCTATTGAGGAACGAGCAGTACTTC.

This clonotype came up many times. CDR3: CASSLLGLVTNEQFF. Written as DNA, the CDR3 is TGTGCCAGCAGCTTATTAGGGCTAGTGACGAATGAGCAGTTCTTC. The chain recombines TRBV7-2 with TRBJ2-1; D not resolved. Trimming took 2 bases from V and 7 from J, leaving 15 bases between them. The germline V gene has CDR1 SGHTA and CDR2 FQGNSA. CDR3 length: 15 amino acids.

In its sample, this clonotype was seen many times. The chain links TRBV14 to TRBJ1-2; D unresolved. The V gene lost 0 bases and the J gene lost 5 bases, with 16 bases spanning the gap. Looked up from germline, CDR1 is SGHDN and CDR2 is FVKESK. The CDR3 spans 16 residues. CDR3 residues: CASSQDFIDRLYGYTF. The CDR3 DNA reads as TGTGCCAGCAGCCAAGATTTCATCGATAGGCTATATGGCTACACCTTC.

The chain is built from TRBV19 and TRBJ2-3; tentative D call: TRBD1 (6 bases). With 8 bases removed from V and 6 bases from J, the gap between germline ends came to 18 bases. Germline V lookup: CDR1 LNHDA, CDR2 SQIVND (reference sequence). This CDR3 has 14 amino acids. The CDR3 bases are TGTGCCAGTGGTTCAGGGGACGGCGTCGATACGCAGTATTTT. It translates to CASGSGDGVDTQYF.

At least ten counts were recorded for this clonotype. V gene TRBV10-3 combines with J gene TRBJ2-7, with D uncertain. V gave up 0 bases and J gave up 6 bases, with 9 bases separating them. CDR1 is ENHRY and CDR2 is SYGVKD in the germline V gene. This CDR3 is built from 13 residues. CDR3 in DNA: TGTGCCATCAGTGAGTCGTTGGCTGGCGAGCAGTACTTC. Its translation: CAISESLAGEQYF.

This chain joins TRBV7-2 and TRBJ2-1; D is ambiguous. Germline CDR1 SGHTA, CDR2 FQGNSA. There are 13 residues in the CDR3. The V gene lost 3 bases and the J gene lost 5 bases, with 8 bases spanning the gap. CDR3 DNA sequence: TGTGCCAGCAGCTTTCCAGCCAACAATGAGCAGTTCTTC. It yields the protein CASSFPANNEQFF.

This clonotype appeared a few times. The J gene is TRBJ2-7, the V gene TRBV12-3 or TRBV12-4; 9 positions agree with TRBD2. This CDR3 spans 15 amino acids. Unmatched junction bases numbered 6, after V lost 3 bases and J lost 3 bases. The CDR3 bases are TGTGCCAGCAGTTTCACGCGGGAGGGCCGCTACGAGCAGTACTTC. Protein sequence: CASSFTREGRYEQYF.

This clonotype was seen a few times. The chain joins TRBV7-6 to TRBJ2-1; D is unclear. Germline V lookup: CDR1 SGHVS, CDR2 FNYEAQ. The CDR3 totals 13 residues. Trimming left V 5 bases short and J 7 bases short, with 12 bases between. The CDR3 DNA reads TGTGCCAGCAGCACGATAGGGCCAAATGAGCAGTTCTTC. Translating it yields CASSTIGPNEQFF.

The CDR3 bases are TGTGCCAGCACCGAGGACCGGGGGGTGGTCACAGATACGCAGTATTTT. Translating it yields CASTEDRGVVTDTQYF. The V call is TRBV7-2, the J call TRBJ2-3; TRBD2 agrees at 7 bases. Germline assignment: CDR1 SGHTA and CDR2 FQGNSA. V gave up 7 bases and J gave up 2 bases; unmatched junction bases: 12. This CDR3 spans 16 amino acids.

This clonotype was found many times. The chain uses TRBV11-2 and TRBJ2-4; TRBD1 might be the D (6 bases). Germline V gene lookup returns CDR1 SGHAT and CDR2 FQNNGV. This CDR3 has 15 residues. The V gene lost 3 bases and the J gene lost 7 bases, with 16 bases spanning the gap. This CDR3 reads CASSLTGRFGNIQYF. The DNA for the CDR3 is TGTGCCAGCAGCTTGACAGGAAGGTTTGGTAACATTCAGTACTTC.

This clonotype was counted a few times. DNA of the CDR3: TGTGCCAGCCCCTTGGATACGCAGTATTTT. This gives the protein CASPLDTQYF. V is TRBV19 and J is TRBJ2-3, with D hard to call. This CDR3 region has 10 residues. Trimming pared 9 bases from V and 6 bases from J, leaving 7 bases between. CDR1 and CDR2 (germline): LNHDA, SQIVND (reference sequence).

This clonotype was counted ten times or more. As DNA, the CDR3 is TGCAGCGTTGAAGATCGCGGGGCACTCTCCTACGAGCAGTACTTC. It specifies CSVEDRGALSYEQYF. The rearrangement links TRBV29-1 to TRBJ2-7; D perhaps matches TRBD2 (6 bases). Trimming cost V 0 bases and J 0 bases, with 12 bases left between them. The V gene's germline CDR1 is SQVTM and CDR2 ANQGSEA. The CDR3 is 15 residues long.

This clonotype has more than one count but fewer than ten. J is TRBJ2-7 and V is TRBV5-1; a weak D match, TRBD2 (6 bases). V lost 7 bases to trimming and J lost 7 bases, with 18 bases between them. CDR1 is SGHRS and CDR2 is YFSETQ in the germline V gene. The CDR3 contains 13 residues. CDR3 sequence (DNA): TGCGCCAGCGGAGGGCAGGGCCTGGGAGAGCAGTACTTC. Translated: CASGGQGLGEQYF.

The sample holds a few counts of this clonotype. This chain joins TRBV27 and TRBJ1-1; tentatively, D is TRBD1 (6 bases). V lost 5 bases and J 8 bases, leaving 9 bases between the germline ends. Germline V gene lookup returns CDR1 MNHEY and CDR2 SMNVEV (reference sequence). The CDR3 is 11 residues long. In DNA, the CDR3 is TGTGCCAGCAGTGGGGGACAAGAAGCTTTCTTT. Its translation is CASSGGQEAFF.

The rearrangement links TRBV6-2 or TRBV6-3 to TRBJ2-1, with D possibly TRBD2 on 5 matching bases. From germline, CDR1 is MNHEY and CDR2 SVGEGT. V was trimmed by 0 bases and J by 8 bases, leaving 14 bases between them. This CDR3 is 15 amino acids long. The CDR3 protein is CASSYSSTLADEQFF. The CDR3 coding sequence is TGTGCCAGCAGTTACTCGAGCACTCTAGCAGATGAGCAGTTCTTC.

This clonotype was observed at least ten times. The V call is TRBV4-1, the J call TRBJ1-1, with 9 bases fitting TRBD1. Germline CDR1 MGHRA, CDR2 YSYEKL. The CDR3 sequence is 15 residues long. V dropped 5 bases and J dropped 1; count of bases not matched to a gene: 5. The chain's CDR3 is CASSWTGQGNTEAFF. CDR3 sequence (DNA): TGCGCCAGCAGCTGGACGGGACAGGGGAACACTGAAGCTTTCTTT.